A single sample is the source of the 32 T cell receptor beta chains below, sequenced in a study of chemoradiotherapy in HPV16-positive cancers. Assay: immunoSEQ multiplex PCR; the TCRdb copy retains only in-frame clones and omits some. The sample has around 29,000 clones, nearly 95% seen once. Sequenced material: blood, taken from a patient who underwent chemoradiotherapy. The source of these receptors is a human donor with HPV-associated anogenital cancer.

This chain joins TRBV6-1 and TRBJ2-5; D gene uncertain. CDR1 and CDR2 from the germline V gene are MNHNS and SASEGT. The CDR3 is 14 amino acids. V lost 1 base and J 2 bases, leaving 8 bases between the germline ends. The CDR3 here is CASSEDLVQETQYF. CDR3 coding DNA: TGTGCCAGCAGTGAAGATCTGGTTCAAGAGACCCAGTACTTC.

This chain connects TRBV5-8 to TRBJ1-1; D is ambiguous. The germline gives CDR1 SGHTS, CDR2 YDEGEE. The germline V and J ends were trimmed by 0 bases and 1 base, with 10 bases remaining between them. This CDR3 is built from 15 residues. The CDR3 nucleotides read TGTGCCAGCAGCTTGGGGATTCGGGAGAACACTGAAGCTTTCTTT. Encoded protein: CASSLGIRENTEAFF.

This sequence joins TRBV18 and TRBJ2-2; tentative D call: TRBD1 (6 bases). Trimming removed 3 bases from V and 2 bases from J, with 10 bases in between. CDR3 length: 15 residues. The V gene's germline CDR1 is KGHSH and CDR2 LQKENI. DNA of the CDR3: TGTGCCAGCTCACCTTCAGGGGCCAACACCGGGGAGCTGTTTTTT. Its translation is CASSPSGANTGELFF.

The V and J genes are TRBV19 and TRBJ1-2; D gene unclear. The length of the CDR3 is 13 residues. The V gene lost 6 bases and the J gene lost 2 bases, with 10 bases spanning the gap. Germline V gives CDR1 LNHDA, CDR2 SQIVND (reference sequence). The CDR3 spells CASSSTLNYGYTF. The CDR3 DNA follows: TGTGCCAGTAGCTCCACATTGAACTATGGCTACACCTTC.

This rearrangement joins TRBV18 to TRBJ2-5, with TRBD2 matching over 9 bases. This CDR3 is built from 15 residues. Trimming removed 2 bases from V and 4 bases from J; junction bases left unmatched: 5. From germline, CDR1 is KGHSH and CDR2 LQKENI. CDR3 in DNA: TGTGCCAGCTCACCATCGGCGCGGGGGGGAGAGACCCAGTACTTC. Translation: CASSPSARGGETQYF.

The chain uses TRBV7-2 and TRBJ1-2; a possible D gene is TRBD1 (5 bases). Germline V lookup: CDR1 SGHTA, CDR2 FQGNSA. The CDR3 totals 14 residues. V lost 1 base and J 3 bases, leaving 9 bases between the germline ends. For the CDR3, the DNA is TGTGCCAGCAGCTTAGATGGACAAGACTATGGCTACACCTTC. Translating it yields CASSLDGQDYGYTF.

The chain uses TRBV13 and TRBJ1-3; TRBD1 might be the D (5 bases). Trimming left V 5 bases short and J 2 bases short, with 10 bases between. The CDR3 has 14 residues. Per germline, CDR1 PRHDT and CDR2 FYEKMQ (reference sequence). Written as DNA, the CDR3 is TGTGCCAGCAGCCGAGGCAGGGCTGGAAACACCATATATTTT. It yields the protein CASSRGRAGNTIYF.

The genes are TRBV6-1 and TRBJ1-4, with D unclear. V dropped 3 bases and J dropped 6 bases, with 11 bases sitting between them. Germline lookup yields CDR1 MNHNS and CDR2 SASEGT. This CDR3 region has 14 residues. CDR3 bases: TGTGCCAGCAGTGAGGGCGGAACACATGAAAAACTGTTTTTT. Translated: CASSEGGTHEKLFF.

The chain uses TRBV19 and TRBJ2-1; D may be TRBD1 or TRBD2 (5 bases each). CDR1 and CDR2 from the germline V gene are LNHDA and SQIVND (reference sequence). Trimming removed 2 bases from V and 6 bases from J, with 11 bases in between. This CDR3 contains 14 residues. CDR3 bases: TGTGCCAGTAGTATACAGGGCCTAGCCAATGAGCAGTTCTTC. Translation gives CASSIQGLANEQFF. Variable domain in full (rest from reference TRBV19 and TRBJ2-1): DGGITQSPKYLFRKEGQNVTLSCEQNLNHDAMYWYRQDPGQGLRLIYYSQIVNDFQKGDIAEGYSVSREKKESFPLTVTSAQKNPTAFYLCASSIQGLANEQFFGPGTRLTVL.

The rearrangement joins TRBV7-9 to TRBJ2-7; D is perhaps TRBD1 or TRBD2 (6 bases each). V was cut by 8 bases and J by 7 bases, with 15 bases left in between. Germline CDR1 is SEHNR and CDR2 is FQNEAQ (reference sequence). This CDR3 is 12 amino acids long. Written as DNA, the CDR3 is TGTGCCAGCGCGAAGGGGGGTGGGGAGCAGTACTTC. This sequence encodes CASAKGGGEQYF.

This chain uses TRBV5-1 with TRBJ2-7, with 8 bases aligning to TRBD1. The CDR3 sequence is 17 residues long. Germline CDR1 is SGHRS and CDR2 is YFSETQ. Germline trimming cut 3 bases from V and 2 bases from J; bases unmatched to any gene: 13. CDR3 in DNA: TGCGCCAGCAGCTCCACGGGCGGGACAGGTCCCCCCTACGAGCAGTACTTC. It yields the protein CASSSTGGTGPPYEQYF.

The V and J genes are TRBV5-6 and TRBJ2-5, with 10 bases matching TRBD2. Trimming at V came to 3 bases and at J to 5 bases, leaving 10 bases not matched to a gene. Germline assignment: CDR1 SGHDT and CDR2 YYEEEE. CDR3 size: 16 residues. In DNA, the CDR3 is TGTGCCAGCAGCTCGCGGGCTAGCGGGGGTCGGGAGACCCAGTACTTC. As protein: CASSSRASGGRETQYF.

This chain joins TRBV4-3 and TRBJ1-1; no reliable D call. Germline loops: CDR1 LGHNA, CDR2 YSLEER. There are 13 residues in the CDR3. With 1 base removed from V and 1 base from J, the gap between germline ends came to 4 bases. CDR3 region: CASSQVRNTEAFF. The DNA for the CDR3 is TGCGCCAGCAGCCAAGTACGGAACACTGAAGCTTTCTTT.

The rearrangement joins TRBV25-1 to TRBJ2-1, with TRBD2 matching 14 bases. Germline V gives CDR1 MGHDK, CDR2 SYGVNS. J gave up 8 bases and V 8 bases, and 8 bases lay outside the gene matches. CDR3 length equals 15 residues. CDR3 DNA sequence: TGTGCCAGCGGTCCGGGACTAGCGGGAGTCTATGAGCAGTTCTTC. Encoded protein: CASGPGLAGVYEQFF.

This chain links TRBV4-2 with TRBJ1-1, with 8 bases lining up with TRBD1. Per germline, CDR1 LGHNA and CDR2 YNFKEQ. V lost 2 bases and J lost 7; bases outside the gene matches: 12. The CDR3 consists of 16 residues. The CDR3 protein is CASSQNQGIQGGEAFF. The CDR3 DNA reads as TGTGCCAGCAGCCAAAATCAAGGCATACAGGGGGGTGAAGCTTTCTTT.

J is TRBJ2-7 and V is TRBV6-6; a possible D gene is TRBD2 (6 bases). This CDR3 region has 14 residues. V lost 5 bases, J lost 5 bases, and 16 bases lay in between. Germline-derived CDR1 and CDR2 are MNHNY and SVGAGI (reference sequence). The CDR3 region is CASSRLRSGDEQYF. The DNA for the CDR3 is TGTGCCAGCAGTCGACTTAGGTCGGGGGACGAGCAGTACTTC.

V is TRBV5-5 and J is TRBJ2-3, with a weak D call TRBD2 (5 bases). The V and J ends lost 1 base and 7 bases respectively, with 16 bases between them. Per the germline V gene, CDR1 is SGHKS and CDR2 is YYEKEE (reference sequence). CDR3 length: 15 residues. As DNA, the CDR3 is TGTGCCAGCAGCTTGAAGGAGGCAGCGTCCCATACGCAGTATTTT. This translates into CASSLKEAASHTQYF.

The chain is built from TRBV21-1 and TRBJ1-5. TRBV21-1 is a pseudogene segment. The CDR3 contains 14 residues. The CDR3, as DNA: TGTGCCGGAGCTTCGGACGGGGCCTCGGGGCCCCAGCATTTT. This encodes CAGASDGASGPQHF.

This chain connects TRBV5-4 to TRBJ1-2; D is unclear. Germline V gives CDR1 SGHNT, CDR2 YYREEE (reference sequence). CDR3 length equals 12 residues. V was cut by 1 base and J by 8 bases, with 9 bases left in between. CDR3 residues: CASSLWPVGYTF. CDR3 nucleotides: TGTGCCAGCAGCTTGTGGCCCGTGGGCTACACCTTC.

The chain carries TRBV2 and TRBJ2-3; 8 bases are a match to TRBD2. The CDR3 consists of 14 residues. Looked up from germline, CDR1 is SNHLY and CDR2 is FYNNEI. Trimming removed 7 bases from V and 3 bases from J; junction bases left unmatched: 6. In DNA, the CDR3 is TGTGCCAGCAAATTGGTAGCGGGAACAGATACGCAGTATTTT. This translates into CASKLVAGTDTQYF. The variable domain in full, completed from reference TRBV2 and TRBJ2-3, reads EPEVTQTPSHQVTQMGQEVILRCVPISNHLYFYWYRQILGQKVEFLVSFYNNEISEKSEIFDDQFSVERPDGSNFTLKIRSTKLEDSAMYFCASKLVAGTDTQYFGPGTRLTVL.

The chain links TRBV5-1 to TRBJ2-7; a possible D gene is TRBD2 (6 bases). Trimming cost V 4 bases and J 5 bases, with 25 bases left between them. Germline V gives CDR1 SGHRS, CDR2 YFSETQ. This CDR3 is 17 amino acids long. The CDR3 here is CASSRPIKNGGRNEQYF. DNA for the CDR3: TGCGCCAGCAGCCGGCCAATTAAGAATGGGGGGAGGAACGAGCAGTACTTC.

The gene calls are TRBV7-9 and TRBJ2-3; 7 bases align to TRBD2. With 3 bases clipped from V and 2 bases from J, the junction kept 5 bases outside the gene matches. Germline CDR1 is SEHNR and CDR2 is FQNEAQ (reference sequence). The CDR3 contains 15 residues. This chain's CDR3 is CASSFRRGNTDTQYF. In DNA form, the CDR3 reads TGTGCCAGCAGCTTTAGGCGGGGGAACACAGATACGCAGTATTTT.

The chain employs TRBV28 and TRBJ1-5; D gene uncertain. Germline assignment: CDR1 MDHEN and CDR2 SYDVKM. This CDR3 region has 12 residues. Deletions cut 4 bases from V and 11 bases from J, with 12 bases between. The CDR3 reads CASSSEVRAQHF. CDR3 in DNA: TGTGCCAGCAGTTCAGAGGTTCGGGCCCAGCATTTT. The variable domain in full, completed from reference TRBV28 and TRBJ1-5, reads DVKVTQSSRYLVKRTGEKVFLECVQDMDHENMFWYRQDPGLGLRLIYFSYDVKMKEKGDIPEGYSVSREKKERFSLILESASTNQTSMYLCASSSEVRAQHFGDGTRLSIL.

The rearrangement joins TRBV9 to TRBJ1-5; D is unclear. Trimming took 0 bases from V and 0 from J, leaving 4 bases between them. The germline V gene has CDR1 SGDLS and CDR2 YYNGEE. This CDR3 has 14 amino acids. The CDR3 region has the DNA TGTGCCAGCAGCGTAGGGGATAGCAATCAGCCCCAGCATTTT. Its translation is CASSVGDSNQPQHF.

This clone has just one count. Other DNA sequences in the same sample also yield this CDR3. CDR3 sequence: CASSIGGSSYEQYF. CDR3 bases: TGTGCCAGTAGTATAGGTGGGAGCTCCTACGAGCAGTACTTC. The chain employs TRBV19 and TRBJ2-7, with D perhaps matching TRBD2 (5 bases). Germline V lookup: CDR1 LNHDA, CDR2 SQIVND (reference sequence). V was cut by 1 base and J by 0 bases, with 7 bases left in between. This CDR3 has 14 amino acids.

The J gene is TRBJ1-5, the V gene TRBV6-1; D remains unclear. Deletions cut 6 bases from V and 7 bases from J, with 13 bases between. Looked up from germline, CDR1 is MNHNS and CDR2 is SASEGT. This CDR3 comprises 13 residues. The DNA for the CDR3 is TGTGCCAGCAGCCGGATGGGGAGGCAGCCCCAGCATTTT. Amino acid sequence: CASSRMGRQPQHF.

This chain joins TRBV11-2 and TRBJ2-1; 13 positions agree with TRBD2. The CDR3 has 15 amino acids. The V and J ends lost 1 base and 8 bases, in that order; junction bases with no gene match: 2. CDR1 is SGHAT and CDR2 is FQNNGV in the germline V gene. The CDR3 here is CASSLGTSGRYEQFF. The CDR3 bases are TGTGCCAGCAGCTTAGGGACTAGCGGGAGATATGAGCAGTTCTTC.

The genes are TRBV7-2 and TRBJ2-1; TRBD2 agrees at 9 bases. V gave up 4 bases and J gave up 9 bases; unmatched junction bases: 13. This CDR3 contains 16 residues. Germline V gene lookup returns CDR1 SGHTA and CDR2 FQGNSA. The CDR3 DNA sequence: TGTGCCAGCAGCTCCCATGCGGGGGGGGGCTCCGGTGAGCAGTTCTTC. The encoded protein is CASSSHAGGGSGEQFF. Complete variable domain (other parts from reference TRBV7-2 and TRBJ2-1): GAGVSQSPSNKVTEKGKDVELRCDPISGHTALYWYRQSLGQGLEFLIYFQGNSAPDKSGLPSDRFSAERTGGSVSTLTIQRTQQEDSAVYLCASSSHAGGGSGEQFFGPGTRLTVL.

The V call is TRBV4-1, the J call TRBJ2-7, with D hard to call. Germline V lookup: CDR1 MGHRA, CDR2 YSYEKL. The CDR3 spans 15 residues. V was clipped by 0 bases and J by 0 bases, with 9 bases between them. The CDR3 DNA reads TGCGCCAGCAGCCAAGACACCGCGAGCTCCTACGAGCAGTACTTC. It is translated as CASSQDTASSYEQYF.

The chain recombines TRBV7-9 with TRBJ1-6; 8 nucleotides match TRBD1. The CDR3 length is 16 residues. Trimming removed 4 bases from V and 9 bases from J; junction bases left unmatched: 11. The germline CDR1 and CDR2 sequences are SEHNR and FQNEAQ (reference sequence). CDR3 in DNA: TGTGCCAGCAGCTCCACCGGCGGACAGGGAGGTTCACCCCTCCACTTT. Residues: CASSSTGGQGGSPLHF.

The CDR3 is CASSPRVFAEGYTF. Here the CDR3 DNA reads TGTGCCAGCAGCCCCAGGGTCTTCGCGGAGGGCTACACCTTC. This chain connects TRBV2 to TRBJ1-2; D may be TRBD1 (5 bases). Germline V gene sequence: CDR1 SNHLY, CDR2 FYNNEI. V lost 6 bases to trimming and J lost 8 bases, with 19 bases between them. CDR3 length equals 14 residues.

Only one count was recorded for this clone. The chain has TRBV7-9 and TRBJ1-2; D may be TRBD1 (6 bases). Germline loops: CDR1 SEHNR, CDR2 FQNEAQ (reference sequence). The CDR3 sequence is 17 residues long. The V gene lost 4 bases and the J gene lost 4 bases, with 22 bases spanning the gap. As DNA, the CDR3 is TGTGCCAGCAGCTCTACTAGAAGGACAGAGATGGTCTATGGCTACACCTTC. As protein: CASSSTRRTEMVYGYTF.